The T cell receptor beta chain under discussion was sequenced for a study of blood T cells in healthy people across ages (dated by TCRdb to between 2014 and 2016). About the full investigation: In model experiments, template switching captured about one uniquely barcoded TCR beta cDNA molecule for every two T cells. Using deep sequencing normalized with unique cDNA molecular identifiers, the study measured how TCR beta repertoire diversity changes with age. The donors were divided into four age groups: young (average roughly 15 years), middle-aged (over 35), aged (about 62) and long-lived (about 90). To avoid experimental bias, donors of different ages were spread randomly across the sequencing lanes. For two donors (one aged 18 to 29 and one aged 80 or older), the study analyzed two additional independent replicas of 1 million unique cDNA reads from the same blood draw.

Study-wide conclusions, independent of this receptor: Because donor CMV infection status was unknown, age-related changes in expanded clonotypes were potentially confounded. Observed TCR beta diversity per million T cells fell roughly linearly with age, and a significant reduction was already apparent by age roughly 40. Estimates of total diversity from one million sequenced T cells were regarded as lower bounds and underestimates. Compared with the aged group, the long-lived group had more naive CD4+ T cells, fewer expanded clones and increased TCR diversity, a pattern suggesting age selection. Conclusive comparison of naive and antigen-experienced compartments was prevented by the profiling of bulk unsorted PBMCs. There was a strong correlation between observed TCR beta diversity and the percentage of naive T cells measured by flow cytometry.

A distance of 16 bases separates the germline ends of V and J, which lose 2 bases and 5 bases respectively. From the cysteine up to the phenylalanine, the CDR3 has a length of 14 residues. The only DNA kept is the CDR3, 42 bases in frame from the first base. CDR1 and CDR2 are read off the germline V gene (reference sequence) as GTSNPN and SVGIG. The receptor library was made with 5' RACE. TCRdb lists the instrument as Illumina HiSeq 2500. A second PCR of about 6 to 11 cycles was run with a J-beta primer mix and a sample-barcoded 5' primer. A unique molecular identifier was introduced onto each TCR beta cDNA molecule by a template-switch 5' adaptor carrying 12 random nucleotides. Each sample yielded at least 2.5 million CDR3-containing paired-end reads. First-strand cDNA synthesis was performed from all RNA using the Mint cDNA synthesis kit, with priming by a TRBC-specific oligonucleotide. All cDNA was treated with uracil-DNA glycosylase and then went through a first 18-cycle PCR with the universal primers M1SS and BC2_uni_R. Concerning the study's data processing: For normalization, 1 million high-quality reads were randomly selected from each sample, with every read carrying a distinct molecular identifier. Instead of being binned into consensus sequences, reads with shared molecular identifiers were discarded. MiTCR, run with a Q25 quality threshold and the strictest error-elimination algorithm, handled CDR3 identification, clonotype clustering and error correction. Lower-bound total TCR beta diversity was estimated with a nonparametric unseen species model using Euler transformation. Clones were called with MiXCR by TCRdb after fastp trimmed the public reads at Q25, and only in-frame beta chains were retained. Each entry is one CDR3 protein sequence, shown with its most common DNA and genes. These V and J calls originate from TCRdb's pipeline instead of the authors' own analysis. Recorded for this sample are 980,000 or so distinct CDR3 sequences; approximately 49% of them occurred a single time. Of the sample, under 15% is held by the ten largest clones.

On this clonotype: No cognate antigen has been identified for it. No much larger clonotype is one base removed from it; base qualities were not supplied.

Systemically healthy Caucasian individuals from Russia, 35 to 50 in total and aged roughly 6 to 95 years, were included as donors. Each donor gave ten milliliters of peripheral blood, collected into EDTA-treated Vacutainer tubes. Ficoll-Paque density-gradient centrifugation was used to isolate PBMCs, with at least 6 million per sample. Trizol reagent was used to extract total RNA from the PBMCs, yielding at least 6 micrograms per sample. For every donor, flow cytometry on a PBMC aliquot measured the percentage of naive CD45RAhigh/CD27high T cells. The origin of this receptor is a man aged 25-45 years in good health. The sequencing input was blood. The V gene is TRBV30 and the J gene is TRBJ2-7; the D match is possibly TRBD1 or TRBD2, with 5 bases aligned in each. The CDR3 corresponds to CAWSFGTSAHEQYF. The bases are TGTGCCTGGAGTTTTGGGACCTCCGCCCACGAGCAGTACTTC. Full variable domain (CDR3 extended with the reference TRBV30 and TRBJ2-7 proteins): SQTIHQWPATLVQPVGSPLSLECTVEGTSNPNLYWYRQAAGRGLQLLFYSVGIGQISSEVPQNLSASRPQDRQFILSSKKLLLSDSGFYLCAWSFGTSAHEQYFGPGTRLTVT.